Below, 25 T cell receptor beta chains from the same sample are listed, as sequenced in a study of T cell responses to AZD1222 COVID-19 vaccine. Here immunoSEQ multiplex PCR was the method, and the copy in TCRdb shows in-frame clones only, minus some. Of roughly 120,000 clones detected, 75% to 90% appear once; the ten largest clones hold around 4.4%. The sequenced sample was peripheral blood, obtained 28 days after the second AZD1222 dose. These receptors were obtained from an adult who received the AZD1222 COVID-19 vaccine.

This chain's CDR3 is CASSEAGTGRAFF. CDR3 coding DNA: TGTGCCAGCAGTGAGGCAGGAACTGGTCGGGCTTTCTTT. The chain couples TRBV6-1 to TRBJ1-1, with no clear D. The germline CDR1 and CDR2 sequences are MNHNS and SASEGT. This CDR3 has 13 residues. V lost 3 bases and J 11 bases, leaving 16 bases between the germline ends.

This sequence joins TRBV4-2 and TRBJ2-7, with 7 bases aligning to TRBD1. The CDR3 consists of 15 residues. J gave up 0 bases and V 4 bases, and 6 bases lay outside the gene matches. Germline lookup yields CDR1 LGHNA and CDR2 YNFKEQ. CDR3 nucleotides: TGTGCCAGCAGCCGCACCGGGACAGACTCCTACGAGCAGTACTTC. It encodes CASSRTGTDSYEQYF.

This clone was seen a single time. This rearrangement joins TRBV5-1 to TRBJ1-1; D remains unclear. The germline CDR1 and CDR2 sequences are SGHRS and YFSETQ. The CDR3 runs to 14 residues. The V end lost 2 bases, the J end lost 1 base, and 9 bases lay between the germline ends. The CDR3 DNA is TGCGCCAGCAGCTTAAGGCAGTCGAACACTGAAGCTTTCTTT. This codes for CASSLRQSNTEAFF.

V is TRBV29-1 and J is TRBJ1-2; no definite D call. Trimming took off 4 bases at V and 4 bases at J, with 19 bases between the two ends. Germline assignment: CDR1 SQVTM and CDR2 ANQGSEA. CDR3 size: 15 residues. The CDR3 DNA reads TGCAGCGTTGGTATGGTTCGGGGTATTGGCTATGGCTACACCTTC. Translation gives CSVGMVRGIGYGYTF.

The chain is built from TRBV6-1 and TRBJ1-2, with D perhaps TRBD1 (5 bases). V shed 7 bases and J shed 0 bases, with 12 bases lying between them. Germline V gives CDR1 MNHNS, CDR2 SASEGT. The CDR3 is made up of 14 amino acids. The CDR3 DNA is TGTGCCAGCACCAAGGACACTCCTAACTATGGCTACACCTTC. This sequence encodes CASTKDTPNYGYTF.

The chain recombines TRBV14 with TRBJ2-3; 9 bases agree with TRBD1. Trimming cost V 1 base and J 4 bases; bases outside gene matches: 3. CDR3 length equals 15 residues. CDR1 is SGHDN, CDR2 FVKESK, per germline. The CDR3 is CASSQATGGADTQYF. As DNA, the CDR3 is TGTGCCAGCAGCCAAGCCACAGGGGGCGCAGATACGCAGTATTTT.

The J gene is TRBJ1-2, the V gene TRBV2; unclear D gene. Trimming removed 5 bases at V and 0 bases at J, with 10 bases between. Germline assignment: CDR1 SNHLY and CDR2 FYNNEI. The CDR3 runs to 14 residues. The CDR3 DNA sequence: TGTGCCAGCAGTTTACAGAGCCCTAACTATGGCTACACCTTC. It specifies CASSLQSPNYGYTF.

V usage is TRBV19 and J usage is TRBJ1-5, with D tentatively TRBD1 (6 bases). V was cut by 9 bases and J by 2 bases, with 20 bases left in between. Germline loops: CDR1 LNHDA, CDR2 SQIVND (reference sequence). The CDR3 runs 16 residues. This CDR3 reads CASDGPGGRGNQPQHF. The CDR3 DNA sequence: TGTGCCAGCGATGGGCCCGGGGGCCGCGGCAATCAGCCCCAGCATTTT. The full variable domain, with the rest looked up from reference TRBV19 and TRBJ1-5, is DGGITQSPKYLFRKEGQNVTLSCEQNLNHDAMYWYRQDPGQGLRLIYYSQIVNDFQKGDIAEGYSVSREKKESFPLTVTSAQKNPTAFYLCASDGPGGRGNQPQHFGDGTRLSIL.

The gene calls are TRBV4-1 and TRBJ1-6; 7 bases are shared with TRBD1. The V gene's germline CDR1 is MGHRA and CDR2 YSYEKL. This CDR3 is 17 amino acids long. V lost 0 bases to trimming and J lost 10 bases; unmatched junction nucleotides: 12. In DNA, the CDR3 is TGCGCCAGCAGCCAAGATCAGGAGGGGGCGAGAAGGTCACCCCTCCACTTT. This codes for CASSQDQEGARRSPLHF.

In its sample, this clone was seen a few times. The rearrangement joins TRBV6-5 to TRBJ2-7; D may be TRBD2 (5 bases). The length of the CDR3 is 11 residues. V was cut by 5 bases and J by 5 bases, with 7 bases left in between. Germline V CDR1 and CDR2: MNHEY, SVGAGI. Here the CDR3 DNA reads TGTGCCAGCAGTCTGCGGGACGAGCAGTACTTC. Residues: CASSLRDEQYF.

This clone was seen a handful of times. The chain couples TRBV28 to TRBJ1-4, with 9 nucleotides matching TRBD1. Germline CDR1 is MDHEN and CDR2 is SYDVKM. The CDR3 has 14 residues. After removal of 3 bases from V and 9 bases from J, the junction contained 5 bases not matched to a gene. The CDR3 here is CASSFRTGVKKLFF. The CDR3 nucleotides read TGTGCCAGCAGTTTTAGGACAGGGGTAAAAAAACTGTTTTTT.

The chain links TRBV4-1 to TRBJ1-1; D is unclear. Germline V lookup: CDR1 MGHRA, CDR2 YSYEKL. The CDR3 loop spans 12 amino acids. Trimming shortened V by 2 bases and J by 2 bases, and 3 bases separated the two germline ends. This chain's CDR3 is CASSQLNTEAFF. The CDR3 bases are TGCGCCAGCAGCCAACTAAACACTGAAGCTTTCTTT.

The chain carries TRBV6-4 and TRBJ2-1; TRBD2 matches 12 bases. CDR1 is MRHNA and CDR2 is SNTAGT in the germline V gene. The junction had 9 bases not matched to a gene; V was cut back by 5 bases and J by 10 bases. The CDR3 covers 15 residues. The CDR3 DNA follows: TGTGCCAGCAGTCAACTAGCGGGGGGCCATAAGGAGCAGTTCTTC. Translation: CASSQLAGGHKEQFF.

This clone was counted once. The V and J genes are TRBV5-1 and TRBJ2-5, with 15 bases fitting TRBD2. This CDR3 region has 16 residues. CDR1 and CDR2 (germline): SGHRS, YFSETQ. The ends lost 4 bases at V and 6 bases at J; junction bases unmatched: 7. CDR3 loop: CASSPGTSGGLKTQYF. The CDR3 coding sequence is TGCGCCAGCAGCCCCGGGACTAGCGGGGGGTTAAAGACCCAGTACTTC.

J is TRBJ1-1 and V is TRBV7-9, with no clear D. V lost 1 base, J lost 4 bases, and 10 bases lay in between. Per the germline V gene, CDR1 is SEHNR and CDR2 is FQNEAQ (reference sequence). The CDR3 runs 14 residues. The CDR3 sequence: CASSLGTMGTEAFF. DNA of the CDR3: TGTGCCAGCAGCTTAGGGACGATGGGCACTGAAGCTTTCTTT.

The CDR3 DNA is TGCGCCAGCAGTGTGAGTCTCTCCTATAATTCACCCCTCCACTTT. Its protein is CASSVSLSYNSPLHF. The chain carries TRBV10-2 and TRBJ1-6; D is unresolved. CDR3 length: 15 residues. V dropped 4 bases and J dropped 0 bases, with 7 bases sitting between them. Germline V gene lookup returns CDR1 WSHSY and CDR2 SAAADI.

This clone showed up just once. V and J are TRBV5-3 and TRBJ1-2; the D gene is possibly TRBD1 (5 bases). TRBV5-3 is sorted into the ORF group, with uncertain function. CDR3 length equals 15 residues. Trimming shortened V by 0 bases and J by 4 bases, and 13 bases separated the two germline ends. CDR3 nucleotides: TGTGCCAGAAGCTTGGTCGGGGCTGGGGGCTATGGCTACACCTTC. The encoded protein is CARSLVGAGGYGYTF.

This clone is a singleton in its sample. The chain has TRBV28 and TRBJ1-1; 7 nucleotides align to TRBD1. CDR3 length: 15 amino acids. Per germline, CDR1 MDHEN and CDR2 SYDVKM. V lost 6 bases, J lost 2 bases, and 9 bases stayed unmatched. CDR3: CASRDPGGINTEAFF. CDR3 nucleotide sequence: TGTGCCAGCAGGGACCCAGGGGGAATCAACACTGAAGCTTTCTTT.

This chain links TRBV11-2 with TRBJ2-2; D not resolved. In germline, CDR1 is SGHAT, CDR2 FQNNGV. The CDR3 totals 14 residues. The V end was cut by 2 bases, the J end by 8 bases, with 12 bases between. The CDR3 is CASSLMVAAGELFF. CDR3 sequence (DNA): TGTGCCAGCAGCTTAATGGTAGCAGCGGGGGAGCTGTTTTTT.

By proportion, this clone is medium-sized. The chain combines TRBV7-8 with TRBJ2-1; no clear D gene. Between the trimmed V and J ends, which lost 1 base and 7 bases, there was a span of 5 bases. From germline, CDR1 is SGHVS and CDR2 FQNEAQ. The CDR3 totals 12 residues. CDR3 sequence: CASSLDPNEQFF. Written as DNA, the CDR3 is TGTGCCAGCAGCTTAGACCCTAATGAGCAGTTCTTC.

The V gene is TRBV5-1, the J gene TRBJ1-5; unclear D gene. V shed 0 bases and J shed 5 bases, with 15 bases lying between them. From germline, CDR1 is SGHRS and CDR2 YFSETQ. The CDR3 is made up of 16 amino acids. This CDR3 is CASSLAPGIGDQPQHF. The DNA for the CDR3 is TGCGCCAGCAGCTTGGCCCCCGGGATTGGGGATCAGCCCCAGCATTTT.

The rearrangement uses TRBV11-3 and TRBJ2-5; perhaps TRBD2 as D (6 bases). Germline CDR1 is SGHNT and CDR2 is YENEEA. Between the trimmed V and J ends, which lost 5 bases and 5 bases, there was a span of 24 bases. The CDR3 contains 17 residues. The CDR3 coding sequence is TGTGCCAGCAGCCCCGGTTGGGGAGGTGGGTCCGTCGAGACCCAGTACTTC. As protein: CASSPGWGGGSVETQYF.

V and J are TRBV7-9 and TRBJ1-2; weak D call: TRBD1 (5 bases). Germline V gene sequence: CDR1 SEHNR, CDR2 FQNEAQ (reference sequence). Trimming shortened V by 1 base and J by 8 bases, and 17 bases separated the two germline ends. CDR3 length equals 15 residues. The CDR3 is CASSLGQIKTLGYTF. CDR3 nucleotides: TGTGCCAGCAGCTTAGGACAGATAAAAACCCTGGGCTACACCTTC.

This clone was recorded once. The chain combines TRBV5-1 with TRBJ2-7, with D tentatively TRBD2 (6 bases). This CDR3 has 15 amino acids. Per germline, CDR1 SGHRS and CDR2 YFSETQ. Trimming took off 4 bases at V and 0 bases at J, with 14 bases between the two ends. CDR3 protein: CASSMGLRSSYEQYF. In DNA form, the CDR3 reads TGCGCCAGCAGCATGGGACTCAGAAGCTCCTACGAGCAGTACTTC.

The CDR3 bases are TGTGCCAGTAGTACGGGCGGGGGTACCGGGGAGCTGTTTTTT. It translates to CASSTGGGTGELFF. The rearrangement links TRBV19 to TRBJ2-2; 7 bases align to TRBD2. CDR3 length equals 14 residues. CDR1 LNHDA and CDR2 SQIVND come from the germline V gene (reference sequence). V dropped 4 bases and J dropped 5; count of bases not matched to a gene: 4.